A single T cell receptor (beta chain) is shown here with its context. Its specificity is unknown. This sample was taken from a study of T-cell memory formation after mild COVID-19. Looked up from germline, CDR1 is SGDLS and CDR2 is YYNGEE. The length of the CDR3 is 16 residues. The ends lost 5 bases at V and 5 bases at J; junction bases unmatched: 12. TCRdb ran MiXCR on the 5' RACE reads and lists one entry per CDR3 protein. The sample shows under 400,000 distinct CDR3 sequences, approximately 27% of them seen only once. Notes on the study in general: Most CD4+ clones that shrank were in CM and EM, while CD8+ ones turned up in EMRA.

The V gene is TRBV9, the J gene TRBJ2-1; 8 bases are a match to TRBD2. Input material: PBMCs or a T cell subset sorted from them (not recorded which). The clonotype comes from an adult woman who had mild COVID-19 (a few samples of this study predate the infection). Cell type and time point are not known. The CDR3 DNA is TGTGCCAGCAGTGCACCGGGGCTAGCGGGTGACAATGAGCAGTTCTTC. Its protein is CASSAPGLAGDNEQFF.